Below are 32 T cell receptor beta chains sequenced from a single sample in a study of blood T cell repertoires in COVID-19. Profiled with immunoSEQ multiplex PCR; TCRdb holds only in-frame clones, not every one. This repertoire shows about 140,000 clones, approximately 84% found once; its top ten account for more than 3.5%. Sequencing input: peripheral blood. Source of these receptors: a woman aged 55 to 70 with acute or convalescent COVID-19.

This chain connects TRBV7-9 to TRBJ2-3; D uncertain. V gave up 8 bases and J gave up 5 bases, with 11 bases separating them. Germline V gene lookup returns CDR1 SEHNR and CDR2 FQNEAQ (reference sequence). The CDR3 has 12 residues. CDR3 nucleotide sequence: TGTGCCAGCGATTGGGCTCAAGATACGCAGTATTTT. Its protein is CASDWAQDTQYF.

This clone was seen just once. This chain uses TRBV11-3 with TRBJ2-1, with D possibly TRBD2 on 5 matching bases. V gave up 0 bases and J gave up 3 bases, with 9 bases separating them. The CDR3 contains 15 residues. Germline assignment: CDR1 SGHNT and CDR2 YENEEA. This CDR3 reads CASSLESGSYNEQFF. The CDR3 nucleotides read TGTGCCAGCAGCTTAGAATCTGGGAGCTACAATGAGCAGTTCTTC.

The gene calls are TRBV5-1 and TRBJ2-7; the D is unclear. Germline V gene sequence: CDR1 SGHRS, CDR2 YFSETQ. Trimming took 4 bases from V and 5 from J, leaving 19 bases between them. CDR3 length: 15 residues. CDR3 nucleotide sequence: TGCGCCAGCAGCCCTAGAAACAAGTTGCTAAACGAGCAGTACTTC. It codes for CASSPRNKLLNEQYF.

The genes are TRBV27 and TRBJ1-2; the D gene is possibly TRBD1 (6 bases). CDR3 length: 16 residues. The germline CDR1 and CDR2 sequences are MNHEY and SMNVEV (reference sequence). Trimming took 6 bases from V and 0 from J, leaving 17 bases between them. CDR3 sequence reads: CASSRDKGLANYGYTF. CDR3 coding DNA: TGTGCCAGCAGCCGGGACAAGGGATTAGCTAACTATGGCTACACCTTC.

The chain joins TRBV19 to TRBJ1-2; TRBD1 aligns across 9 bases. This CDR3 spans 14 amino acids. Germline CDR1 is LNHDA and CDR2 is SQIVND (reference sequence). V gave up 5 bases and J gave up 7 bases; unmatched junction bases: 8. The DNA for the CDR3 is TGTGCCAGTAGTGCACAGGGGGCGCTGAGTGGCTACACCTTC. Translation gives CASSAQGALSGYTF. The whole variable domain, remainder taken from reference TRBV19 and TRBJ1-2, is DGGITQSPKYLFRKEGQNVTLSCEQNLNHDAMYWYRQDPGQGLRLIYYSQIVNDFQKGDIAEGYSVSREKKESFPLTVTSAQKNPTAFYLCASSAQGALSGYTFGSGTRLTVV.

The genes are TRBV28 and TRBJ1-2, with D possibly TRBD1 on 5 matching bases. Trimming left V 6 bases short and J 3 bases short, with 11 bases between. The CDR3 is made up of 13 amino acids. Germline V gene lookup returns CDR1 MDHEN and CDR2 SYDVKM. CDR3 in amino acids: CASSRQFDYGYTF. DNA for the CDR3: TGTGCCAGCAGCCGACAGTTTGACTATGGCTACACCTTC.

The V and J genes are TRBV2 and TRBJ2-7, with a tentative D call TRBD1 (5 bases). The CDR3 is 12 amino acids. Germline lookup yields CDR1 SNHLY and CDR2 FYNNEI. Trimming removed 10 bases from V and 7 bases from J, with 17 bases in between. CDR3 amino acids: CATLEVPGEQYF. CDR3 DNA: TGTGCCACCCTCGAGGTACCAGGGGAGCAGTACTTC.

The CDR3 region has the DNA TGTGCCAGCAGTGTGGGGAGGAGCTCCTATAATTCACCCCTCCACTTT. This codes for CASSVGRSSYNSPLHF. This chain uses TRBV5-4 with TRBJ1-6; no clear D. V lost 5 bases, J lost 0 bases, and 12 bases lay in between. Germline V gives CDR1 SGHNT, CDR2 YYREEE (reference sequence). This CDR3 has 16 amino acids.

This chain uses TRBV28 with TRBJ2-7; the D gene is possibly TRBD2 (6 bases). V was pared by 8 bases and J by 0 bases, with 14 bases between. The CDR3 covers 14 residues. Germline V lookup: CDR1 MDHEN, CDR2 SYDVKM. As DNA, the CDR3 is TGTGCCAGCGGAGGGGACGGAAACTCCTACGAGCAGTACTTC. It yields the protein CASGGDGNSYEQYF.

This sequence joins TRBV19 and TRBJ2-1, with 8 bases that match TRBD1. Germline values: CDR1 LNHDA, CDR2 SQIVND (reference sequence). Trimming at V came to 9 bases and at J to 4 bases, leaving 8 bases not matched to a gene. The CDR3 length is 14 residues. The CDR3 coding sequence is TGTGCCAGCAAACGAACAGGGGGGTACAATGAGCAGTTCTTC. This sequence encodes CASKRTGGYNEQFF.

This chain connects TRBV11-3 to TRBJ2-1; 11 bases line up with TRBD2. CDR1 is SGHNT, CDR2 YENEEA, per germline. Trimming took 4 bases from V and 8 from J; bases not matched to a gene: 7. The CDR3 extends over 15 amino acids. CDR3 nucleotide sequence: TGTGCCAGCAGCTCGACTAGCGGGACCTATGATGAGCAGTTCTTC. Translated, it gives CASSSTSGTYDEQFF.

This sequence joins TRBV4-1 and TRBJ2-1, with 11 bases identical to TRBD2. The CDR3 totals 15 residues. V was pared by 5 bases and J by 2 bases, with 2 bases of the junction left unmatched. CDR1 is MGHRA and CDR2 is YSYEKL in the germline V gene. The CDR3 is CASSKGLAAYNEQFF. The CDR3 DNA reads TGCGCCAGCAGCAAGGGACTAGCGGCCTACAATGAGCAGTTCTTC.

CDR3 amino acids: CASGTGDAGELFF. The CDR3, as DNA: TGTGCCAGCGGGACAGGGGACGCCGGGGAGCTGTTTTTT. This rearrangement joins TRBV3-1 (or the pseudogene TRBV3-2) to TRBJ2-2; TRBD1 aligns across 10 bases. This CDR3 contains 13 residues. Germline V CDR1 and CDR2: LGHDT, YNNKEL (reference sequence). V shed 8 bases and J 6 bases; nucleotides not matched to a gene: 3.

The chain employs TRBV6-5 and TRBJ2-1, with TRBD2 matching over 14 bases. Germline CDR1 MNHEY, CDR2 SVGAGI. This CDR3 is built from 15 residues. After removal of 2 bases from V and 9 bases from J, the junction contained 3 bases not matched to a gene. CDR3 loop: CASSYRLAGGIEQFF. For the CDR3, the DNA is TGTGCCAGCAGTTACCGACTAGCGGGAGGGATTGAGCAGTTCTTC.

The rearrangement uses TRBV2 and TRBJ2-3; 7 positions match TRBD2. Germline V gene sequence: CDR1 SNHLY, CDR2 FYNNEI. The trim removed 10 bases at V and 2 bases at J, leaving 3 bases unmatched. The CDR3 is 12 amino acids. CDR3: CATKRDTDTQYF. CDR3 sequence (DNA): TGTGCCACAAAGCGGGACACAGATACGCAGTATTTT.

The chain joins TRBV7-9 to TRBJ2-4, with TRBD1 as a possible D gene (5 bases). CDR3 length equals 15 residues. V lost 3 bases, J lost 3 bases, and 12 bases lay in between. Germline CDR1 reads SEHNR; CDR2 reads FQNEAQ (reference sequence). The CDR3 bases are TGTGCCAGCAGCTTGGGGTCAGGGATCAAAAACATTCAGTACTTC. Translation gives CASSLGSGIKNIQYF.

The chain links TRBV10-3 to TRBJ1-1; TRBD1 matches 9 bases. CDR1 and CDR2 from the germline V gene are ENHRY and SYGVKD. J gave up 4 bases and V 10 bases, and 10 bases lay outside the gene matches. CDR3 length: 14 amino acids. CDR3 sequence (DNA): TGTGCCACCTCGGGACAGGGACGGATCACTGAAGCTTTCTTT. This codes for CATSGQGRITEAFF.

The rearrangement links TRBV5-8 to TRBJ1-5; no clear D gene. This CDR3 region has 19 residues. Trimming stripped 4 bases from V and 0 bases from J, with 23 bases between. Germline assignment: CDR1 SGHTS and CDR2 YDEGEE. The CDR3 region has the DNA TGTGCCAGCAGCCCAACGGTAGGAGGGTCACTCTATAGCAATCAGCCCCAGCATTTT. Translating gives CASSPTVGGSLYSNQPQHF.

The chain links TRBV10-1 to TRBJ1-6; D is unclear. Trimming took 0 bases from V and 4 from J, leaving 13 bases between them. The CDR3 contains 17 residues. Germline V lookup: CDR1 WNHNN, CDR2 SYGVQD (reference sequence). The CDR3 loop reads CASSESTEWKYNSPLHF. The CDR3 DNA reads as TGCGCCAGCAGTGAGTCGACTGAATGGAAATATAATTCACCCCTCCACTTT.

The V and J genes are TRBV6-5 and TRBJ2-1; 9 bases agree with TRBD2. Germline V gene lookup returns CDR1 MNHEY and CDR2 SVGAGI. Unmatched junction bases numbered 8, after V lost 7 bases and J lost 10 bases. The CDR3 consists of 13 residues. CDR3 in amino acids: CASIGGRAREQFF. In nucleotides, the CDR3 is TGTGCCAGCATTGGCGGGAGGGCTCGGGAGCAGTTCTTC.

There are a few counts of this clone. The chain carries TRBV2 and TRBJ1-2; TRBD1 might be the D (5 bases). Germline CDR1 is SNHLY and CDR2 is FYNNEI. The V end lost 2 bases, the J end lost 7 bases, and 23 bases lay between the germline ends. The CDR3 is 17 amino acids. The chain's CDR3 is CASSETRKGAGPAGYTF. Here the CDR3 DNA reads TGTGCCAGCAGTGAAACTCGCAAGGGCGCGGGACCCGCTGGCTACACCTTC.

This clone was seen only a few times. The chain links TRBV4-3 to TRBJ2-7; 7 bases map to TRBD1. V was pared by 0 bases and J by 3 bases, with 8 bases of the junction left unmatched. CDR1 is LGHNA, CDR2 YSLEER, per germline. This CDR3 is built from 16 residues. The CDR3 sequence is CASSQDRVGGGYEQYF. The CDR3 region has the DNA TGCGCCAGCAGCCAAGATCGGGTAGGGGGCGGCTACGAGCAGTACTTC.

This rearrangement joins TRBV2 to TRBJ1-3; 10 nucleotides align to TRBD1. The CDR3 contains 15 residues. The V gene end was trimmed by 6 bases and the J gene end by 0 bases; junction bases not matched to a gene: 2. Germline CDR1 SNHLY, CDR2 FYNNEI. The CDR3 nucleotides are TGTGCCAGCAGGACAGGGGGCTACTCTGGAAACACCATATATTTT. Protein: CASRTGGYSGNTIYF.

The chain uses TRBV24-1 and TRBJ2-3; D perhaps matches TRBD1 (5 bases). The germline gives CDR1 KGHDR, CDR2 SFDVKD. The V end was cut by 5 bases, the J end by 0 bases, with 8 bases between. The CDR3 sequence is 14 residues long. The DNA of the CDR3 is TGTGCCACCAGTGTTCAGGGCAGCACAGATACGCAGTATTTT. Protein product: CATSVQGSTDTQYF.

The gene calls are TRBV24-1 and TRBJ2-5; maybe TRBD2 (5 bases). V lost 1 base and J 5 bases, leaving 16 bases between the germline ends. Germline CDR1 is KGHDR and CDR2 is SFDVKD. The length of the CDR3 is 16 residues. The CDR3 here is CATSDFSGIARETQYF. The CDR3 DNA is TGTGCCACCAGTGATTTTTCGGGGATCGCACGGGAGACCCAGTACTTC.

This chain uses TRBV4-3 with TRBJ2-2, with 11 bases lining up with TRBD2. Germline trimming cut 1 base from V and 4 bases from J; bases unmatched to any gene: 8. This CDR3 has 18 residues. CDR1 is LGHNA, CDR2 YSLEER, per germline. Here the CDR3 reads CASSQGGGGLAVTGELFF. The CDR3 DNA sequence: TGCGCCAGCAGCCAAGGAGGAGGGGGACTAGCGGTCACCGGGGAGCTGTTTTTT.

The chain joins TRBV10-1 to TRBJ2-7; 9 bases fit TRBD1. Trimming took 4 bases from V and 2 from J; bases not matched to a gene: 3. The length of the CDR3 is 14 residues. Germline CDR1 and CDR2: WNHNN and SYGVQD (reference sequence). CDR3 DNA: TGCGCCAGCAGTGGCCGGGACAGGGCCTACGAGCAGTACTTC. Translation: CASSGRDRAYEQYF.

V gene TRBV30 combines with J gene TRBJ2-5; 7 bases line up with TRBD2. CDR1 is GTSNPN, CDR2 SVGIG, per germline (reference sequence). CDR3 size: 15 residues. The junction had 7 bases not matched to a gene; V was cut back by 0 bases and J by 3 bases. The CDR3 coding sequence is TGTGCCTGGAGTGTTGGTAGCGGGCAAAAAGAGACCCAGTACTTC. It yields the protein CAWSVGSGQKETQYF.

This clone appeared a few times. This chain links TRBV10-3 with TRBJ1-5, with 11 positions matching TRBD1. Germline CDR1 ENHRY, CDR2 SYGVKD. The CDR3 length is 14 residues. V shed 6 bases and J 5 bases; nucleotides not matched to a gene: 3. The CDR3 reads CAISPGQGDQPQHF. In DNA, the CDR3 is TGTGCCATCAGCCCGGGACAGGGGGATCAGCCCCAGCATTTT.

The chain carries TRBV6-5 and TRBJ1-5, with 8 bases matching TRBD1. Germline lookup yields CDR1 MNHEY and CDR2 SVGAGI. The V segment lost 2 bases and the J segment 4 bases; nucleotides outside the gene matches: 4. The CDR3 is 15 residues long. The CDR3: CASSYGTGFNQPQHF. In nucleotides, the CDR3 is TGTGCCAGCAGTTACGGGACAGGATTTAATCAGCCCCAGCATTTT.

The chain links TRBV28 to TRBJ1-2; TRBD1 is a possible D gene (5 bases). Germline V gene sequence: CDR1 MDHEN, CDR2 SYDVKM. The CDR3 runs 14 residues. V shed 5 bases and J shed 3 bases, with 13 bases lying between them. This CDR3 reads CASSPGSVDYGYTF. DNA for the CDR3: TGTGCCAGCAGTCCAGGGTCTGTGGACTATGGCTACACCTTC.

The V gene is TRBV6-1, the J gene TRBJ2-2; D is unresolved. V lost 4 bases, J lost 1 base, and 13 bases lay in between. CDR1 MNHNS and CDR2 SASEGT come from the germline V gene. The CDR3 totals 16 residues. CDR3 protein: CASSGIHSMNTGELFF. The CDR3 nucleotides read TGTGCCAGCAGTGGAATACACAGCATGAACACCGGGGAGCTGTTTTTT.